Each of the 32 T cell receptor beta chains below was sequenced from the same sample in a study of blood T cell repertoires in COVID-19. TCRdb's copy holds only in-frame clones and misses some; the assay was immunoSEQ multiplex PCR. The data hold about 100,000 clones, with 91% observed a single time. The sample consisted of peripheral blood. The receptors shown here come from a man between 18 and 35 years old with acute or convalescent COVID-19.

Details on this clone: The sample carries other DNA sequences with the same CDR3. V is TRBV6-5 and J is TRBJ1-2; 8 nucleotides align to TRBD1. V lost 9 bases, J lost 2 bases, and 5 bases stayed unmatched. Looked up from germline, CDR1 is MNHEY and CDR2 is SVGAGI. The CDR3 loop spans 13 amino acids. The CDR3 region is CASTDRENYGYTF. The CDR3 bases are TGTGCCAGTACGGACAGGGAGAACTATGGCTACACCTTC.

V gene TRBV5-1 combines with J gene TRBJ1-5; D possibly corresponds to TRBD1 (6 bases). CDR1 is SGHRS, CDR2 YFSETQ, per germline. This CDR3 region has 15 residues. Trimming removed 1 base from V and 5 bases from J, with 13 bases in between. The DNA of the CDR3 is TGCGCCAGCAGCTTGTTCTGGGGGCGAGATCAGCCCCAGCATTTT. The encoded protein is CASSLFWGRDQPQHF.

This rearrangement joins TRBV4-2 to TRBJ1-2, with D maybe TRBD1 (6 bases). The CDR3 consists of 14 residues. V dropped 4 bases and J dropped 3 bases, with 12 bases sitting between them. Germline values: CDR1 LGHNA, CDR2 YNFKEQ. CDR3 in DNA: TGTGCCAGCAGCCTGCAGGGGAGTGACTATGGCTACACCTTC. It yields the protein CASSLQGSDYGYTF.

The J gene is TRBJ1-2, the V gene TRBV19; 7 bases align to TRBD1. CDR3 length: 15 amino acids. From germline, CDR1 is LNHDA and CDR2 SQIVND (reference sequence). V gave up 8 bases and J gave up 0 bases; unmatched junction bases: 9. CDR3 protein: CASATTGDPNYGYTF. In nucleotides, the CDR3 is TGTGCCAGTGCTACCACAGGGGACCCTAACTATGGCTACACCTTC.

The chain is built from TRBV5-1 and TRBJ2-1; D not certain. Per the germline V gene, CDR1 is SGHRS and CDR2 is YFSETQ. This CDR3 has 14 amino acids. The germline V and J ends were trimmed by 4 bases and 3 bases, with 11 bases remaining between them. The CDR3 region is CASSTSPGYNEQFF. The CDR3 bases are TGCGCCAGCAGCACCAGTCCGGGCTACAATGAGCAGTTCTTC.

The rearrangement links TRBV5-8 to TRBJ1-5, with D hard to call. The CDR3 extends over 16 amino acids. The germline V gene has CDR1 SGHTS and CDR2 YDEGEE. V was trimmed by 5 bases and J by 7 bases, leaving 22 bases between them. In DNA, the CDR3 is TGTGCCAGCAGGGAGCTTTCCTTCCCTGAGAGCCAGCCCCAGCATTTT. This encodes CASRELSFPESQPQHF.

This rearrangement joins TRBV28 to TRBJ2-2; 8 nucleotides match TRBD1. J lost 3 bases, V lost 5 bases, and 20 bases had no gene match. In germline, CDR1 is MDHEN, CDR2 SYDVKM. This CDR3 contains 20 residues. The chain's CDR3 is CASSPYPGTGTSLDTGELFF. The DNA of the CDR3 is TGTGCCAGCAGTCCGTACCCCGGGACAGGTACTAGCTTGGACACCGGGGAGCTGTTTTTT.

Only one count was recorded for this clone. This chain links TRBV3-1 (or the pseudogene TRBV3-2) with TRBJ2-7; 11 nucleotides align to TRBD1. The ends lost 1 base at V and 2 bases at J; junction bases unmatched: 7. Germline V gives CDR1 LGHDT, CDR2 YNNKEL (reference sequence). This CDR3 spans 17 amino acids. The CDR3 region is CASSQGWGQGVPYEQYF. CDR3 nucleotide sequence: TGTGCCAGCAGCCAAGGTTGGGGACAGGGGGTACCCTACGAGCAGTACTTC.

J is TRBJ2-7 and V is TRBV19; 9 bases are a match to TRBD1. CDR3 size: 16 residues. Germline CDR1 reads LNHDA; CDR2 reads SQIVND (reference sequence). The J segment lost 3 bases and the V segment lost 5 bases, leaving 11 bases of the junction unmatched. The CDR3 here is CASSATGGFSVYEQYF. As DNA, the CDR3 is TGTGCCAGTAGTGCCACAGGGGGCTTCTCTGTCTACGAGCAGTACTTC.

The gene calls are TRBV2 and TRBJ2-1, with TRBD2 matching 11 bases. With V trimmed by 4 bases and J by 10 bases, 9 bases remained unmatched. There are 15 residues in the CDR3. Germline V gene data show CDR1 as SNHLY and CDR2 as FYNNEI. CDR3 nucleotides: TGTGCCAGCAGTGTGACCTTAGCGGGGGGGTTCGAGCAGTTCTTC. Protein sequence: CASSVTLAGGFEQFF.

The chain uses TRBV5-1 and TRBJ1-2, with 9 nucleotides matching TRBD1. The CDR3 is made up of 16 amino acids. J was trimmed by 6 bases and V by 4 bases; bases with no gene match: 13. CDR1 SGHRS and CDR2 YFSETQ come from the germline V gene. The CDR3 region is CASSGKQGAQGNGYTF. CDR3 bases: TGCGCCAGCAGCGGTAAACAGGGGGCGCAAGGGAATGGCTACACCTTC.

This sequence joins TRBV19 and TRBJ1-1, with TRBD1 identical over 9 bases. CDR3 length: 16 amino acids. The germline CDR1 and CDR2 sequences are LNHDA and SQIVND (reference sequence). J was trimmed by 2 bases and V by 5 bases; bases with no gene match: 9. DNA for the CDR3: TGTGCCAGTAGTGTATACAGGGGGCGATCCAACACTGAAGCTTTCTTT. Amino acid sequence: CASSVYRGRSNTEAFF.

This clone has more than one count but fewer than ten. The chain's CDR3 is CASSSRQGSYGNGYTF. DNA for the CDR3: TGTGCCAGCAGTTCACGACAGGGTTCGTATGGGAATGGCTACACCTTC. The V and J genes are TRBV28 and TRBJ1-2; 7 bases line up with TRBD1. The CDR3 extends over 16 amino acids. In germline, CDR1 is MDHEN, CDR2 SYDVKM. Trimming took 4 bases from V and 6 from J; bases not matched to a gene: 14.

The genes are TRBV6-5 and TRBJ1-1; D is ambiguous. CDR3 size: 14 residues. V was shortened by 4 bases and J by 4 bases, with 13 bases between the two germline ends. The germline gives CDR1 MNHEY, CDR2 SVGAGI. The DNA of the CDR3 is TGTGCCAGCAGTTCCCTCACTGGGAGCACTGAAGCTTTCTTT. This translates into CASSSLTGSTEAFF.

The chain is built from TRBV11-2 and TRBJ2-1; D is unclear. The germline CDR1 and CDR2 sequences are SGHAT and FQNNGV. Trimming took off 4 bases at V and 0 bases at J, with 13 bases between the two ends. The CDR3 extends over 16 amino acids. CDR3 nucleotide sequence: TGTGCCAGCAGCTACTCCGGCTGGAGCTCCTACAATGAGCAGTTCTTC. This encodes CASSYSGWSSYNEQFF.

The genes are TRBV6-4 and TRBJ1-1, with 7 bases matching TRBD1. V shed 6 bases and J 5 bases; nucleotides not matched to a gene: 6. The germline V gene has CDR1 MRHNA and CDR2 SNTAGT. This CDR3 is built from 13 residues. The CDR3 sequence is CASSVNRGTEAFF. DNA for the CDR3: TGTGCCAGCAGCGTAAACAGGGGAACTGAAGCTTTCTTT.

V gene TRBV12-5 combines with J gene TRBJ2-7; the D gene is possibly TRBD1 (5 bases). Germline values: CDR1 LGHNT, CDR2 FRNRAP. V was clipped by 3 bases and J by 7 bases, with 10 bases between them. This CDR3 region has 12 residues. Here the CDR3 DNA reads TGTGCTAGTGGTTTCCCGGACACTGAGCAGTACTTC. As protein: CASGFPDTEQYF.

As to this clone: The germline gene is not matched at one end of the junction; a read error may be the cause. The chain recombines TRBV2 with TRBJ2-5, with 10 nucleotides matching TRBD1. The CDR3 has 15 residues. The V gene's germline CDR1 is SNHLY and CDR2 FYNNEI. The CDR3 nucleotides read TGTGCCAGCAGAGAAGACAGGGGGCGTTCGGAGACCCAGTACTTC. Its translation: CASREDRGRSETQYF.

This chain connects TRBV6-5 to TRBJ1-5; the D is unclear. V lost 6 bases to trimming and J lost 4 bases, with 13 bases between them. The CDR3 consists of 14 residues. Germline V gives CDR1 MNHEY, CDR2 SVGAGI. The CDR3 DNA reads as TGTGCCAGCAGCCCATCCGGGGAGAATCAGCCCCAGCATTTT. Residues: CASSPSGENQPQHF.

The rearrangement links TRBV7-2 to TRBJ1-1; TRBD1 matches at 10 bases. This CDR3 is built from 15 residues. The germline gives CDR1 SGHTA, CDR2 FQGNSA. With V trimmed by 5 bases and J by 7 bases, 10 bases remained unmatched. The CDR3 nucleotides are TGTGCCAGCAGCCCCATAGACAGGGGGCCGGGTGAAGCTTTCTTT. It is translated as CASSPIDRGPGEAFF.

The chain couples TRBV11-2 to TRBJ2-1, with D perhaps TRBD1 (5 bases). This CDR3 spans 12 amino acids. Looked up from germline, CDR1 is SGHAT and CDR2 is FQNNGV. Trimming left V 9 bases short and J 6 bases short, with 12 bases between. The CDR3 protein is CASGHRTNEQFF. DNA for the CDR3: TGTGCCAGTGGACACCGGACCAATGAGCAGTTCTTC. Full variable domain (missing parts from reference TRBV11-2 and TRBJ2-1): EAGVAQSPRYKIIEKRQSVAFWCNPISGHATLYWYQQILGQGPKLLIQFQNNGVVDDSQLPKDRFSAERLKGVDSTLKIQPAKLEDSAVYLCASGHRTNEQFFGPGTRLTVL.

The V call is TRBV5-5, the J call TRBJ1-5; D gene ambiguous. Trimming left V 1 base short and J 9 bases short, with 11 bases between. This CDR3 spans 13 amino acids. Per the germline V gene, CDR1 is SGHKS and CDR2 is YYEKEE (reference sequence). In nucleotides, the CDR3 is TGTGCCAGCAGCTTGAGTTCCTATCGGCCCCAGCATTTT. Protein: CASSLSSYRPQHF.

V usage is TRBV5-1 and J usage is TRBJ2-7; 8 bases are a match to TRBD1. V lost 0 bases, J lost 3 bases, and 8 bases stayed unmatched. The CDR3 covers 16 residues. The germline V gene has CDR1 SGHRS and CDR2 YFSETQ. The CDR3 DNA reads as TGCGCCAGCAGCTTGGGCCCGACAGGGGTTGGCTACGAGCAGTACTTC. Amino acids: CASSLGPTGVGYEQYF.

The chain couples TRBV14 to TRBJ1-1; D is perhaps TRBD1 (5 bases). V lost 1 base and J lost 1, with 10 bases in between. Looked up from germline, CDR1 is SGHDN and CDR2 is FVKESK. This CDR3 region has 15 residues. The CDR3 nucleotides are TGTGCCAGCAGCCAAGGGACATTTGCGAACACTGAAGCTTTCTTT. It encodes CASSQGTFANTEAFF.

The chain combines TRBV19 with TRBJ2-1; the D gene is possibly TRBD2 (6 bases). Per germline, CDR1 LNHDA and CDR2 SQIVND (reference sequence). The V end lost 7 bases, the J end lost 9 bases, and 16 bases lay between the germline ends. The CDR3 length is 13 residues. CDR3 protein: CASTTQLEGEQFF. CDR3 coding DNA: TGTGCCAGTACGACCCAACTGGAGGGTGAGCAGTTCTTC.

The chain carries TRBV20-1 and TRBJ2-1; 9 bases agree with TRBD2. J lost 9 bases, V lost 3 bases, and 15 bases had no gene match. From germline, CDR1 is DFQATT and CDR2 SNEGSKA (reference sequence). The CDR3 has 16 amino acids. The CDR3: CSASNQAGGTGSEQFF. The CDR3, as DNA: TGCAGTGCTAGTAACCAGGCGGGAGGGACCGGGAGTGAGCAGTTCTTC.

V usage is TRBV30 and J usage is TRBJ1-1; D not resolved. The V end was cut by 2 bases, the J end by 1 base, with 14 bases between. This CDR3 contains 15 residues. The germline gives CDR1 GTSNPN, CDR2 SVGIG (reference sequence). DNA of the CDR3: TGTGCCTGGAGTAATGGCCTCAGGCGGAACACTGAAGCTTTCTTT. It yields the protein CAWSNGLRRNTEAFF.

CDR3 sequence reads: CASSLRSGYEQYF. In DNA, the CDR3 is TGTGCCAGCAGCTTAAGGTCAGGCTACGAGCAGTACTTC. The V and J genes are TRBV11-2 and TRBJ2-7, with D unresolved. The V gene lost 2 bases and the J gene lost 3 bases, with 8 bases spanning the gap. The CDR3 extends over 13 amino acids. Looked up from germline, CDR1 is SGHAT and CDR2 is FQNNGV.

The rearrangement uses TRBV5-1 and TRBJ1-2, with 10 nucleotides matching TRBD1. The V segment lost 0 bases and the J segment 4 bases; nucleotides outside the gene matches: 9. Germline V CDR1 and CDR2: SGHRS, YFSETQ. The CDR3 runs to 17 residues. The CDR3 DNA reads TGCGCCAGCAGCTTGGCCATCGACAGGGGGCTAGGCTATGGCTACACCTTC. Protein sequence: CASSLAIDRGLGYGYTF. The whole variable domain, filled in from reference TRBV5-1 and TRBJ1-2, reads KAGVTQTPRYLIKTRGQQVTLSCSPISGHRSVSWYQQTPGQGLQFLFEYFSETQRNKGNFPGRFSGRQFSNSRSEMNVSTLELGDSALYLCASSLAIDRGLGYGYTFGSGTRLTVV.

The rearrangement joins TRBV3-1 (or the pseudogene TRBV3-2) to TRBJ2-1, with TRBD2 identical over 11 bases. V lost 4 bases, J lost 3 bases, and 2 bases stayed unmatched. The CDR3 extends over 15 amino acids. Germline CDR1 reads LGHDT; CDR2 reads YNNKEL (reference sequence). In nucleotides, the CDR3 is TGTGCCAGCAGCCCTAGCGGGGGGTTCTACAATGAGCAGTTCTTC. Protein product: CASSPSGGFYNEQFF.

This clone has only a few counts. The chain links TRBV25-1 to TRBJ1-2, with D perhaps TRBD1 (6 bases). The V end was cut by 6 bases, the J end by 8 bases, with 16 bases between. CDR1 is MGHDK and CDR2 is SYGVNS in the germline V gene. CDR3 length: 13 residues. CDR3 sequence (DNA): TGTGCCAGCAGCCGTGGACAGTCCGGAGGCTACACCTTC. This encodes CASSRGQSGGYTF.

V gene TRBV10-1 combines with J gene TRBJ1-4; 8 bases line up with TRBD1. Germline loops: CDR1 WNHNN, CDR2 SYGVQD (reference sequence). Unmatched junction bases numbered 5, after V lost 6 bases and J lost 5 bases. The CDR3 runs 14 residues. This chain's CDR3 is CASSEDRGNEKLFF. CDR3 sequence (DNA): TGCGCCAGCAGCGAAGACAGGGGAAATGAAAAACTGTTTTTT.